This TCR beta chain was profiled in a study of OX40 agonist ivuxolimab in advanced cancers. Study results and limitations: Fewer expanded clones were found on average in CD4+ than in CD8+ T cells.

Worth noting for this clone: Its antigen is unknown.

TCRdb's copy holds only in-frame clones and misses some; the assay was immunoSEQ multiplex PCR. The data show under 100,000 clones, approximately 87% seen once. Germline V CDR1 and CDR2: SGHDT, YYEEEE. The V gene lost 0 bases and the J gene lost 3 bases, with 9 bases spanning the gap. The CDR3 has 14 residues. This receptor was identified in an adult with an advanced solid tumor such as melanoma, head and neck, liver or kidney cancer. The V call is TRBV5-6, the J call TRBJ2-5; D is possibly TRBD2 (6 bases). The sample was CD4+ or CD8+ T cells sorted from blood, taken in a trial of the OX40 agonist ivuxolimab. CDR3 in DNA: TGTGCCAGCAGCTTGGGCGGGGCGGAAGAGACCCAGTACTTC. Amino acids: CASSLGGAEETQYF.